What follows is one T cell receptor beta chain and its context. The data stem from a study of blood T cell repertoires in COVID-19. Background on the study: Some COVID-19 samples were acute and others convalescent; all came from the United States, Italy and Spain. T cells, B-cell-depleted T cells, or PBMCs supplied cDNA or gDNA.

How the authors handled the data: Quantification of nucleated cells was approximated via reference gene primer amplification. Sequencing was performed with immunoSEQ multiplex PCR; in TCRdb, only in-frame clones are kept and a portion is missing. Clonal size and the V and J genes are those of that table, whereas D and trimming came from the DNA. The sample lists about 190,000 clones, about 77% seen once, with approximately 3% in the top ten. There are 15 residues in the CDR3. The junction had 6 bases not matched to a gene; V was cut back by 4 bases and J by 0 bases. Per the germline V gene, CDR1 is SGHRS and CDR2 is YFSETQ.

The source is a woman aged 80 or over with active or convalescent COVID-19. Material: peripheral blood. The V and J genes are TRBV5-1 and TRBJ2-7; 8 bases map to TRBD1. This chain's CDR3 is CASSPETGASYEQYF. For the CDR3, the DNA is TGCGCCAGCAGCCCCGAGACAGGGGCCTCCTACGAGCAGTACTTC. The entire variable domain, with the rest obtained from reference TRBV5-1 and TRBJ2-7, is as follows: KAGVTQTPRYLIKTRGQQVTLSCSPISGHRSVSWYQQTPGQGLQFLFEYFSETQRNKGNFPGRFSGRQFSNSRSEMNVSTLELGDSALYLCASSPETGASYEQYFGPGTRLTVT.